A selection of T cell receptor beta chains follows, all from one sample in a study of long-term antiretroviral therapy in people with HIV. Sequencing used immunoSEQ multiplex PCR; TCRdb keeps in-frame clones, though not all of them. The sample shows more than 15,000 clones, 75% of them seen only once. The sample here was unsorted PBMCs, taken 1.5 years before starting antiretroviral therapy. Receptors were obtained from a woman in her forties or fifties with HIV. Both conserved end residues are part of each CDR3. D genes are given only for firm matches. The size of a clone is reported for some rows only, either as once, few or many, or as a class for expanded clones.

d_gene: TRBD1; abundance: NA; v_gene: TRBV5-1; j_gene: TRBJ2-1; CDR3aa: CASRVTGGSNEQFF; CDR3nt: TGCGCCAGCAGAGTGACAGGGGGTTCGAATGAGCAGTTCTTC
d_gene: NA; abundance: NA; v_gene: TRBV19; j_gene: TRBJ1-1; CDR3aa: CASSIPGVTEAFF; CDR3nt: TGTGCCAGTAGTATCCCCGGGGTGACTGAAGCTTTCTTT
d_gene: NA; abundance: NA; v_gene: TRBV19; j_gene: TRBJ1-5; CDR3aa: CASSIGPYQPQHF; CDR3nt: TGTGCCAGTAGTATAGGGCCGTACCAGCCCCAGCATTTT
d_gene: NA; abundance: once; v_gene: TRBV9; j_gene: TRBJ1-1; CDR3aa: CASSRSGQNTEAFF; CDR3nt: TGTGCCAGCAGCCGATCCGGACAGAACACTGAAGCTTTCTTT
d_gene: TRBD2; abundance: NA; v_gene: TRBV30; j_gene: TRBJ2-1; CDR3aa: CAWSVLRTSGGAENEQFF; CDR3nt: TGTGCCTGGAGTGTATTGAGGACTAGCGGGGGGGCTGAAAATGAGCAGTTCTTC
d_gene: TRBD2; abundance: NA; v_gene: TRBV2; j_gene: TRBJ2-3; CDR3aa: CASSEARLAGGDTQYF; CDR3nt: TGTGCCAGCAGTGAAGCTCGGCTAGCGGGGGGAGATACGCAGTATTTT
d_gene: NA; abundance: NA; v_gene: TRBV4-1; j_gene: TRBJ2-1; CDR3aa: CASSQGKAERNQQFF; CDR3nt: TGCGCCAGCAGCCAAGGGAAGGCGGAACGTAATCAGCAGTTCTTC
d_gene: NA; abundance: NA; v_gene: TRBV18; j_gene: TRBJ1-4; CDR3aa: CASSPALNEKLFF; CDR3nt: TGTGCCAGCTCCCCGGCCCTTAATGAAAAACTGTTTTTT
d_gene: TRBD1; abundance: NA; v_gene: TRBV27; j_gene: TRBJ1-2; CDR3aa: CASSSRVWTGDNYGYTF; CDR3nt: TGTGCCAGCAGTTCCCGTGTCTGGACAGGGGATAACTATGGCTACACCTTC
d_gene: NA; abundance: NA; v_gene: TRBV29-1; j_gene: TRBJ1-3; CDR3aa: CSVGQLSGNTIYF; CDR3nt: TGCAGCGTTGGGCAGCTCTCTGGAAACACCATATATTTT
d_gene: TRBD2; abundance: NA; v_gene: TRBV4-1; j_gene: TRBJ2-2; CDR3aa: CASSPTPTSGVYTGELFF; CDR3nt: TGCGCCAGCAGCCCAACACCGACTAGCGGGGTGTACACCGGGGAGCTGTTTTTT
d_gene: NA; abundance: NA; v_gene: TRBV27; j_gene: TRBJ2-5; CDR3aa: CASSFMSGRETQYF; CDR3nt: TGTGCCAGCAGTTTCATGAGCGGCAGGGAGACCCAGTACTTC
d_gene: NA; abundance: NA; v_gene: TRBV18; j_gene: TRBJ2-3; CDR3aa: CASSPRQPPSTDTQYF; CDR3nt: TGTGCCAGCTCACCACGGCAGCCCCCTAGCACAGATACGCAGTATTTT
d_gene: TRBD2; abundance: NA; v_gene: TRBV2; j_gene: TRBJ2-3; CDR3aa: CASSETSGGTDTQYF; CDR3nt: TGTGCCAGCAGTGAGACTAGCGGGGGCACAGATACGCAGTATTTT
d_gene: TRBD1; abundance: NA; v_gene: TRBV19; j_gene: TRBJ1-2; CDR3aa: CATQGGQLYGYTF; CDR3nt: TGTGCGACGCAGGGGGGACAGCTCTATGGCTACACCTTC
d_gene: TRBD2; abundance: NA; v_gene: TRBV19; j_gene: TRBJ2-3; CDR3aa: CASGWGGGTDTQYF; CDR3nt: TGTGCCAGCGGATGGGGGGGAGGCACAGATACGCAGTATTTT
d_gene: TRBD2; abundance: NA; v_gene: TRBV30; j_gene: TRBJ2-3; CDR3aa: CAWSRLAGESDTQYF; CDR3nt: TGTGCCTGGAGTAGGCTAGCGGGGGAATCAGATACGCAGTATTTT
d_gene: TRBD1; abundance: NA; v_gene: TRBV5-1; j_gene: TRBJ2-3; CDR3aa: CASSQDRLTDTQYF; CDR3nt: TGCGCCAGCAGCCAGGACAGGCTCACAGATACGCAGTATTTT
d_gene: NA; abundance: NA; v_gene: TRBV19; j_gene: TRBJ1-5; CDR3aa: CASSMPGGRQPQHF; CDR3nt: TGTGCCAGTAGTATGCCCGGGGGCAGACAGCCCCAGCATTTT
d_gene: TRBD1; abundance: NA; v_gene: TRBV6-5; j_gene: TRBJ1-4; CDR3aa: CASSLQGGATNEKLFF; CDR3nt: TGTGCCAGCAGTTTACAGGGGGGAGCAACTAATGAAAAACTGTTTTTT
d_gene: NA; abundance: NA; v_gene: TRBV10-3; j_gene: TRBJ2-3; CDR3aa: CAISDPGRGNTDTQYF; CDR3nt: TGTGCCATCAGTGACCCGGGACGCGGGAACACAGATACGCAGTATTTT
d_gene: NA; abundance: NA; v_gene: TRBV7-2; j_gene: TRBJ2-1; CDR3aa: CASSSSPWVNYNEQFF; CDR3nt: TGTGCCAGCAGCTCCTCTCCGTGGGTTAACTACAATGAGCAGTTCTTC
d_gene: TRBD1; abundance: NA; v_gene: TRBV5-1; j_gene: TRBJ2-1; CDR3aa: CASSLGGTVYNEQFF; CDR3nt: TGCGCCAGCAGCTTGGGAGGGACAGTTTACAATGAGCAGTTCTTC
d_gene: TRBD2; abundance: NA; v_gene: TRBV18; j_gene: TRBJ2-5; CDR3aa: CASSPKTSGGRTDQETQYF; CDR3nt: TGTGCCAGCTCACCAAAGACTAGCGGGGGCAGGACGGACCAAGAGACCCAGTACTTC
d_gene: NA; abundance: NA; v_gene: TRBV19; j_gene: TRBJ2-3; CDR3aa: CASSRGPLSGDTQYF; CDR3nt: TGTGCCAGTAGCCGGGGACCGCTCTCCGGAGATACGCAGTATTTT
d_gene: NA; abundance: NA; v_gene: TRBV7-9; j_gene: TRBJ1-5; CDR3aa: CASSSGQTNQPQHF; CDR3nt: TGTGCCAGCAGTTCTGGCCAAACCAATCAGCCCCAGCATTTT